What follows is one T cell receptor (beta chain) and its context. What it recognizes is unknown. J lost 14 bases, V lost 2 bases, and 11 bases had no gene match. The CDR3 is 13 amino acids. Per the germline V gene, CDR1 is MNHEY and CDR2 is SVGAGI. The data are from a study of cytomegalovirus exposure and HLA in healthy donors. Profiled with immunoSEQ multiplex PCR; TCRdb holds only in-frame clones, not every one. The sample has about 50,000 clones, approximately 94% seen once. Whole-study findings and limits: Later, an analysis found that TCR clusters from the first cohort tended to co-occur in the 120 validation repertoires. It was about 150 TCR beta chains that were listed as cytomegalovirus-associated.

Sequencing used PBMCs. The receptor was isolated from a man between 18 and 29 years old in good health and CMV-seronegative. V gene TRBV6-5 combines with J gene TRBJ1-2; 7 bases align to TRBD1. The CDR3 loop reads CASSYLLGGRGTF. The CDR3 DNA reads TGTGCCAGCAGTTACCTTTTAGGGGGCCGTGGAACCTTC.